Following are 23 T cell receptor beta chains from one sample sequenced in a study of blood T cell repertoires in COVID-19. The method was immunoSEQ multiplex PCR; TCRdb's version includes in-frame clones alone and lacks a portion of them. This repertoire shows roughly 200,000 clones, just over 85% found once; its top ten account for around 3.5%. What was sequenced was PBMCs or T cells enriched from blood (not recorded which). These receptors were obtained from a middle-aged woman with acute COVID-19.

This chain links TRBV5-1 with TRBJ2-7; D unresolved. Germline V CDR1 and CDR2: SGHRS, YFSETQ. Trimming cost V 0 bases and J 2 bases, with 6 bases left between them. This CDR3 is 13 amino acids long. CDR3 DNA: TGCGCCAGCAGCTTGGACAGAACCTACGAGCAGTACTTC. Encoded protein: CASSLDRTYEQYF.

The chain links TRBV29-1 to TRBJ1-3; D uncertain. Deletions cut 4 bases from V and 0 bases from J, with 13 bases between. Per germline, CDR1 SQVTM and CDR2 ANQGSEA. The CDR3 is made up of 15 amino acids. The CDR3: CSVASIRDSGNTIYF. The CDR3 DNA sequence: TGCAGCGTTGCCTCAATCCGGGACTCTGGAAACACCATATATTTT.

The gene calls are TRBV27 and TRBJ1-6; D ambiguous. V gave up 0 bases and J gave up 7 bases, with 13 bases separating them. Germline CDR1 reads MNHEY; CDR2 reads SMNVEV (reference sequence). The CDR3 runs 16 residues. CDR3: CASSLSVRGGNSPLHF. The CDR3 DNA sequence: TGTGCCAGCAGTTTATCGGTACGCGGAGGGAATTCACCCCTCCACTTT.

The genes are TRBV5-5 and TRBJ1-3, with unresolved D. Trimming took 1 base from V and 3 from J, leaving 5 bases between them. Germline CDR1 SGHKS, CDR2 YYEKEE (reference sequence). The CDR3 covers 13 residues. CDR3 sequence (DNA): TGTGCCAGCAGCTTGACGGTTGGAAACACCATATATTTT. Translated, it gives CASSLTVGNTIYF.

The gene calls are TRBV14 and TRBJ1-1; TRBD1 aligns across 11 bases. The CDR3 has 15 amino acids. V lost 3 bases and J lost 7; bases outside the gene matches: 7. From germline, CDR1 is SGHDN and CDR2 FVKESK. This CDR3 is CASSHRGQGADEAFF. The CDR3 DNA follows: TGTGCCAGCAGCCACCGAGGACAGGGGGCTGATGAAGCTTTCTTT. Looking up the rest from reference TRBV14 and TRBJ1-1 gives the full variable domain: EAGVTQFPSHSVIEKGQTVTLRCDPISGHDNLYWYRRVMGKEIKFLLHFVKESKQDESGMPNNRFLAERTGGTYSTLKVQPAELEDSGVYFCASSHRGQGADEAFFGQGTRLTVV.

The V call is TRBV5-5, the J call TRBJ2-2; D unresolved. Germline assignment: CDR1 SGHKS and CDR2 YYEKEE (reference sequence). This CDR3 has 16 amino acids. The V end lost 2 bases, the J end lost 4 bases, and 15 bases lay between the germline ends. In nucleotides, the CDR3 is TGTGCCAGCAGCTTATTCGTCAGGCAACGCACCGGGGAGCTGTTTTTT. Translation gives CASSLFVRQRTGELFF.

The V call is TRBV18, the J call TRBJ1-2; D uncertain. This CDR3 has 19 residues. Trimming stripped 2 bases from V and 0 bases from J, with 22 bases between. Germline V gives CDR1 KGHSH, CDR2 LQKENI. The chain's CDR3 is CASSPGYPGGQPSNYGYTF. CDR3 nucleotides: TGTGCCAGCTCACCAGGCTATCCAGGAGGGCAGCCCTCTAACTATGGCTACACCTTC.

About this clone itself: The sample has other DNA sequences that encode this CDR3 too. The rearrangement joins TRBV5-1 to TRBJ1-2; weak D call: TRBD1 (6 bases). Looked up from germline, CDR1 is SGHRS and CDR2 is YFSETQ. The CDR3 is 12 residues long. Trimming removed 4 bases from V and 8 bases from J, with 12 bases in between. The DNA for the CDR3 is TGCGCCAGCAGCACGACAGGTTACGGCTACACCTTC. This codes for CASSTTGYGYTF.

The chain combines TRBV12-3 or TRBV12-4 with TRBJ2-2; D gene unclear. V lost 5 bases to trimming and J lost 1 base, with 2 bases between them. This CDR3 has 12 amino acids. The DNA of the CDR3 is TGTGCCAGCAGTCGGAACACCGGGGAGCTGTTTTTT. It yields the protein CASSRNTGELFF.

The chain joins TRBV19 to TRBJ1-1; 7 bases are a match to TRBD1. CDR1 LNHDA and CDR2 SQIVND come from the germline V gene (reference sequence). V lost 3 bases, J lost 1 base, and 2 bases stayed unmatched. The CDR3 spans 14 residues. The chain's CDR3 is CASSIQGGNTEAFF. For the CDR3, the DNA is TGTGCCAGTAGTATCCAGGGGGGGAACACTGAAGCTTTCTTT.

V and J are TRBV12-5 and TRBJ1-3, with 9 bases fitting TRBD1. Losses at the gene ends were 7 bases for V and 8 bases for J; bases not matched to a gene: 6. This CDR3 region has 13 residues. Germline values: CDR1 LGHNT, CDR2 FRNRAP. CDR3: CASARTGGDTIYF. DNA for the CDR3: TGTGCTAGTGCCCGCACAGGGGGCGACACCATATATTTT.

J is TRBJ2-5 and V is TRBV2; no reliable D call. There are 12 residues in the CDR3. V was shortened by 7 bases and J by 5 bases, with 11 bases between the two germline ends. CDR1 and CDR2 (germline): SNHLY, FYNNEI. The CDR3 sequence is CASTPQRETQYF. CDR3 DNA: TGTGCCAGCACCCCGCAGAGGGAGACCCAGTACTTC.

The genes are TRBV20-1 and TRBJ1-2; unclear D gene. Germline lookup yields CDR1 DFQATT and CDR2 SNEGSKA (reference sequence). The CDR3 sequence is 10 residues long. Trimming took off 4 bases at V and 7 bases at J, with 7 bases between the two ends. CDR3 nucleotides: TGCAGTGCTATCCTCCTTGGCTACACCTTC. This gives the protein CSAILLGYTF.

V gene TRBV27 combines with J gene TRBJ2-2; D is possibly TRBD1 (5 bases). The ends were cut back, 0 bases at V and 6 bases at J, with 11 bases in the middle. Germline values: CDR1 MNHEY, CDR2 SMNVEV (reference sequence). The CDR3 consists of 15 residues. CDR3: CASSLSGQGSGELFF. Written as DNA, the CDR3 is TGTGCCAGCAGTTTATCCGGGCAGGGCTCCGGGGAGCTGTTTTTT.

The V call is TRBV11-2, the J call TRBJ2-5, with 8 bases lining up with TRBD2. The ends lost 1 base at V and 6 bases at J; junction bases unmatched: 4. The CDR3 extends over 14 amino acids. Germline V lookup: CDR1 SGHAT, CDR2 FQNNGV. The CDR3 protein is CASSLGGGTQTQYF. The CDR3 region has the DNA TGTGCCAGCAGCTTAGGCGGGGGGACCCAGACCCAGTACTTC.

This CDR3 is CASSLMTGVGNTEAFF. Here the CDR3 DNA reads TGCGCCAGCAGCTTGATGACAGGGGTAGGGAACACTGAAGCTTTCTTT. The chain combines TRBV5-1 with TRBJ1-1; 8 bases map to TRBD1. With V trimmed by 1 base and J by 1 base, 6 bases remained unmatched. Germline V lookup: CDR1 SGHRS, CDR2 YFSETQ. The length of the CDR3 is 16 residues. Filled out from reference TRBV5-1 and TRBJ1-1, the complete variable domain reads KAGVTQTPRYLIKTRGQQVTLSCSPISGHRSVSWYQQTPGQGLQFLFEYFSETQRNKGNFPGRFSGRQFSNSRSEMNVSTLELGDSALYLCASSLMTGVGNTEAFFGQGTRLTVV.

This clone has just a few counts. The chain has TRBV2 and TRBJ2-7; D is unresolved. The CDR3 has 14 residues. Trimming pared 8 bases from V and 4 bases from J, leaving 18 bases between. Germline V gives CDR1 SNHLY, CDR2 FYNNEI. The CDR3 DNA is TGTGCCAGCTCCTCCGATGGAAAGAGGTACGAGCAGTACGTC. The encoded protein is CASSSDGKRYEQYV.

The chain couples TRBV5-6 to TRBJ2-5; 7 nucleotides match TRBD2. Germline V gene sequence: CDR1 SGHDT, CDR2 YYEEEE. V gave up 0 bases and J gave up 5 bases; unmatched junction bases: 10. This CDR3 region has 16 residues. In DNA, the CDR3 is TGTGCCAGCAGCTTGGAGCGGGGTAGTCTTTCGGAGACCCAGTACTTC. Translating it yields CASSLERGSLSETQYF.

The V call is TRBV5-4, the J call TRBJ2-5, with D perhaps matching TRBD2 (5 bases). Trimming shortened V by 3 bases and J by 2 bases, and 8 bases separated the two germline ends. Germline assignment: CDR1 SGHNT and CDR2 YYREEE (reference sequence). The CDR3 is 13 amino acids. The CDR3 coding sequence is TGTGCCAGCAGCTCCGGGAAGCAAGAGACCCAGTACTTC. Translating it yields CASSSGKQETQYF.

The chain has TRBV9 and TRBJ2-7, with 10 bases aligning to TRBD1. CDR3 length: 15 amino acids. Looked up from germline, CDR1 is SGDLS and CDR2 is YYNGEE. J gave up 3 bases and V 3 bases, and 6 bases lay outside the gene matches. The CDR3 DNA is TGTGCCAGCAGCGCCGGACAGGGGGTATACTACGAGCAGTACTTC. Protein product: CASSAGQGVYYEQYF.

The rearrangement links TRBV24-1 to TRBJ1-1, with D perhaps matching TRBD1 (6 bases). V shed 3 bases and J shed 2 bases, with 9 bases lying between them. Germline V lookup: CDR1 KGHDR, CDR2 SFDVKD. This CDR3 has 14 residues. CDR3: CATSDGQSNTEAFF. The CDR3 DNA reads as TGTGCCACCAGTGATGGACAGAGTAACACTGAAGCTTTCTTT.

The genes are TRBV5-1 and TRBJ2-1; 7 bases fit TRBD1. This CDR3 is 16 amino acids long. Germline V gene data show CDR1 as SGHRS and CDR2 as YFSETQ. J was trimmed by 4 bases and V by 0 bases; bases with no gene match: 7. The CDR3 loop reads CASSLAAGGFYNEQFF. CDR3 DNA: TGCGCCAGCAGCTTGGCGGCAGGGGGATTTTACAATGAGCAGTTCTTC.

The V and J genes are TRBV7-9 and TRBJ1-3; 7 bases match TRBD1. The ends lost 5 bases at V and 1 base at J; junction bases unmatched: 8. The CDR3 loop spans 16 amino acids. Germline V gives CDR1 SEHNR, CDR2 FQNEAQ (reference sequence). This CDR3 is CASSREGTASGNTIYF. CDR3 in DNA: TGTGCCAGCAGCCGAGAAGGGACAGCTTCTGGAAACACCATATATTTT. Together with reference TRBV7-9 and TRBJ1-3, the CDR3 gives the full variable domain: DTGVSQNPRHKITKRGQNVTFRCDPISEHNRLYWYRQTLGQGPEFLTYFQNEAQLEKSRLLSDRFSAERPKGSFSTLEIQRTEQGDSAMYLCASSREGTASGNTIYFGEGSWLTVV.